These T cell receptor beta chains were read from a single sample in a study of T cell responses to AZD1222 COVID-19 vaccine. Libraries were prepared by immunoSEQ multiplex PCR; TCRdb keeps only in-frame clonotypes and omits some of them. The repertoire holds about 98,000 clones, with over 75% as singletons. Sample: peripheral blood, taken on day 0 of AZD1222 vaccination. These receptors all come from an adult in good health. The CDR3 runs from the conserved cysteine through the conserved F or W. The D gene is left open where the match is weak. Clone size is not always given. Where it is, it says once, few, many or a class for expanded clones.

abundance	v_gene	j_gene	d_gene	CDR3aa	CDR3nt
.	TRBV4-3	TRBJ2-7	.	CASSQDSQTSYEQYF	TGCGCCAGCAGCCAGGACAGCCAAACTTCCTACGAGCAGTACTTC
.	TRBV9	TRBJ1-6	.	CASSVAWDSPLHF	TGTGCCAGCAGCGTAGCGTGGGATTCACCCCTCCACTTT
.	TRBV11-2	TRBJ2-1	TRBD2	CASSLSLAGGQFF	TGTGCCAGCAGCCTTTCTCTAGCGGGAGGGCAGTTCTTC
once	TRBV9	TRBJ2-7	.	CASSERGQAASEQYF	TGTGCCAGCAGCGAGAGGGGCCAAGCGGCGTCTGAGCAGTACTTC
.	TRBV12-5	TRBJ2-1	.	CASGLSGAGEQFF	TGTGCTAGTGGTTTGTCCGGGGCAGGTGAGCAGTTCTTC
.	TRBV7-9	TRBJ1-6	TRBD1	CASSPGQGNSSPLHF	TGTGCCAGCAGCCCGGGACAGGGAAATTCGTCACCCCTCCACTTT
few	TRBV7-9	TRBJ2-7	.	CASSLAGFSEQYF	TGTGCCAGCAGCCTAGCTGGCTTCTCCGAGCAGTACTTC
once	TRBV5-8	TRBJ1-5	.	CASSLGLDGRVSNQPQHF	TGTGCCAGCAGCTTGGGTTTGGACGGCCGGGTAAGCAATCAGCCCCAGCATTTT
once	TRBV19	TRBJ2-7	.	CASSIVGRSSYEQYF	TGTGCCAGTAGTATAGTCGGGCGCAGCTCCTACGAGCAGTACTTC
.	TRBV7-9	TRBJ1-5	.	CASSLPGGANQPQHF	TGTGCCAGCAGCTTACCGGGGGGCGCAAATCAGCCCCAGCATTTT
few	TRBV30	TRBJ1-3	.	CAFSFSGSSGNTIYF	TGTGCCTTTTCCTTCTCCGGTAGCTCTGGAAACACCATATATTTT
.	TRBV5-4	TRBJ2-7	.	CASSLGQSYEQYF	TGTGCCAGCAGCTTGGGGCAGTCCTACGAGCAGTACTTC
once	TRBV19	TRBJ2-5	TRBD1	CASSMGTVETQYF	TGTGCCAGTAGTATGGGGACAGTGGAGACCCAGTACTTC
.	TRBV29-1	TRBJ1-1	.	CSVGLGLGNTEAFF	TGCAGCGTTGGTCTAGGGTTAGGGAACACTGAAGCTTTCTTT
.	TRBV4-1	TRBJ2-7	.	CASTPVQGSPYEQYF	TGCGCCAGCACCCCTGTCCAGGGCTCCCCCTACGAGCAGTACTTC
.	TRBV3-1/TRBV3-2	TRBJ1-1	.	CASSQVNMNTEAFF	TGTGCCAGCAGCCAAGTTAATATGAACACTGAAGCTTTCTTT
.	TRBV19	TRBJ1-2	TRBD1	CASSTDGTGLNGAYGYTF	TGTGCCAGTAGTACTGACGGGACAGGGTTGAATGGTGCCTATGGCTACACCTTC
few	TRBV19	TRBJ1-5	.	CASRTQVYSNQPQHF	TGTGCCAGTAGAACACAGGTGTATAGCAATCAGCCCCAGCATTTT
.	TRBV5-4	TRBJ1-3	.	CASRTDSGNTIYF	TGTGCCAGCAGAACAGACTCTGGAAACACCATATATTTT
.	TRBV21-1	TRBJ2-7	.	CASSKSTRSDTYEQYF	TGTGCCAGCAGCAAAAGCACTAGGTCCGACACCTACGAGCAGTACTTC
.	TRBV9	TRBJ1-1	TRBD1	CASSEDIGTVNTEAFF	TGTGCCAGCAGCGAAGATATAGGGACAGTGAACACTGAAGCTTTCTTT
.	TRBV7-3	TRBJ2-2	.	CASSPMGLRTGELFF	TGTGCCAGCAGCCCCATGGGCTTACGCACCGGGGAGCTGTTTTTT
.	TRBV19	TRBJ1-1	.	CASRFADKYTEAFF	TGTGCCAGTCGTTTTGCCGACAAATACACTGAAGCTTTCTTT
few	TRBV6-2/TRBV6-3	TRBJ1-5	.	CASSSIASYNQPQHF	TGTGCCAGCAGTTCCATTGCGTCTTACAATCAGCCCCAGCATTTT
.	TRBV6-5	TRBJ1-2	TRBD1	CASSLLDRWEGYTF	TGTGCCAGCAGCTTACTGGACAGGTGGGAGGGCTACACCTTC
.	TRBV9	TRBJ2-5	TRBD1	CASSIGQAKGETQYF	TGTGCCAGCAGCATAGGACAGGCCAAGGGGGAGACCCAGTACTTC
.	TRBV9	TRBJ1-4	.	CASSQGPEKLFF	TGTGCCAGCAGCCAGGGACCGGAAAAACTGTTTTTT
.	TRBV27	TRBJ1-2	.	CASSQNPQGRRDGYTF	TGTGCCAGCAGCCAAAATCCCCAGGGGCGCCGAGATGGCTACACCTTC
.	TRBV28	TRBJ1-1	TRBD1	CASTSGQSNTEAFF	TGTGCCAGCACCTCGGGACAGAGCAACACTGAAGCTTTCTTT
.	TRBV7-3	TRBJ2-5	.	CASSKTRLETQYF	TGTGCCAGCAGCAAAACTAGGCTTGAGACCCAGTACTTC
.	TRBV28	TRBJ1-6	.	CASSLEGWVSPLHF	TGTGCCAGCAGTCTGGAGGGGTGGGTTTCACCCCTCCACTTT
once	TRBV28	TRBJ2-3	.	CASSPNLRAIDDTQYF	TGTGCCAGCAGTCCGAACCTGCGGGCCATTGACGATACGCAGTATTTT
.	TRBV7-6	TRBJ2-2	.	CASSPRYRRQTGELFF	TGTGCCAGCAGCCCTAGATACAGGCGGCAGACCGGGGAGCTGTTTTTT
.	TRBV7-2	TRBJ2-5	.	CASSKRARETQYF	TGTGCCAGCAGCAAACGGGCCCGAGAGACCCAGTACTTC
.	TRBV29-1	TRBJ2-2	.	CSVALQNTGELFF	TGCAGCGTTGCTCTGCAGAACACCGGGGAGCTGTTTTTT
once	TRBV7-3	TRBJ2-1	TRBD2	CASSFRLAAHEQFF	TGTGCCAGCAGCTTTAGACTAGCGGCTCATGAGCAGTTCTTC
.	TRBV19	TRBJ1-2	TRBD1	CASTSKVAGGVGYTF	TGTGCCAGTACCTCAAAAGTTGCAGGGGGCGTGGGCTACACCTTC
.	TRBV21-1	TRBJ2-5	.	CASSLPRRSQETQYF	TGTGCCAGCAGCCTTCCAAGGAGATCCCAAGAGACCCAGTACTTC
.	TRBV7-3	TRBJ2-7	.	CASSLPHSTGEQYF	TGTGCCAGCAGCTTACCCCACTCGACAGGCGAGCAGTACTTC
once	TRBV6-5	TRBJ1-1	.	CASSYSREAFF	TGTGCCAGCAGTTACTCCCGGGAAGCTTTCTTT
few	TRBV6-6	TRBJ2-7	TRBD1	CASSYSRGEQYF	TGTGCCAGCAGTTACAGCAGGGGGGAGCAGTACTTC
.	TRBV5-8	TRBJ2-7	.	CASSLGTVGSYEQYF	TGTGCCAGCAGCTTGGGGACAGTGGGCTCCTACGAGCAGTACTTC
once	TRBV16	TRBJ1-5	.	CASSQVGAANQPQHF	TGTGCCAGCAGCCAAGTGGGGGCGGCTAATCAGCCCCAGCATTTT
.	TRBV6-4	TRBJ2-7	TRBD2	CASSEWPSGSYEQYF	TGTGCCAGCAGTGAGTGGCCTAGCGGTTCCTACGAGCAGTACTTC
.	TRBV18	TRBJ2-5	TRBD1	CASSQTAGGRETQYF	TGTGCCAGCTCACAAACGGCAGGGGGCCGGGAGACCCAGTACTTC
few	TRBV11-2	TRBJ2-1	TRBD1	CASRAGTGDNEQFF	TGTGCCAGCAGGGCCGGGACAGGGGACAATGAGCAGTTCTTC
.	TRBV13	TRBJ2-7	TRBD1	CASSSPGGHEQYF	TGTGCCAGCAGCTCCCCAGGGGGCCACGAGCAGTACTTC
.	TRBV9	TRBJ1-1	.	CASSVEGVGFTEAFF	TGTGCCAGCAGCGTAGAAGGTGTGGGGTTCACTGAAGCTTTCTTT
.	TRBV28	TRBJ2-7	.	CAVRSGSSYEQYF	TGTGCCGTCCGATCAGGGAGTTCCTACGAGCAGTACTTC
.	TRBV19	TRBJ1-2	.	CASSEGRRGYGYTF	TGTGCCAGTAGTGAGGGGCGCAGGGGCTATGGCTACACCTTC
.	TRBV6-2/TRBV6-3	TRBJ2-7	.	CASSYSSDYEQYF	TGTGCCAGCAGTTACTCGAGTGACTACGAGCAGTACTTC
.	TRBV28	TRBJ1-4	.	CASSKMTAVDNEKLFF	TGTGCCAGCAGTAAGATGACAGCCGTCGATAATGAAAAACTGTTTTTT
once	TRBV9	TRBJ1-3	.	CASSVPQGNTIYF	TGTGCCAGCAGCGTACCCCAGGGAAACACCATATATTTT
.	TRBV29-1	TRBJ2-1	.	CSVGTANEQFF	TGCAGCGTTGGGACAGCCAATGAGCAGTTCTTC
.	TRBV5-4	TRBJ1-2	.	CASSPGTRGEEGYTF	TGTGCCAGCAGCCCTGGGACACGGGGGGAGGAAGGCTACACCTTC
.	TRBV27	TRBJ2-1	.	CASSRLAGTHRYEQFF	TGTGCCAGCAGTCGACTGGCAGGGACCCACAGGTATGAGCAGTTCTTC
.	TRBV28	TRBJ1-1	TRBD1	CASSYPGQGTEAFF	TGTGCCAGCAGCTACCCGGGACAGGGTACTGAAGCTTTCTTT
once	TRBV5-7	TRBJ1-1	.	CASSPLGGNTEAFF	TGTGCCAGCAGCCCGCTCGGAGGGAACACTGAAGCTTTCTTT
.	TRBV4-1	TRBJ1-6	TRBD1	CASSHTPGQGYNSPLHF	TGCGCCAGCAGCCATACACCGGGACAGGGATATAATTCACCCCTCCACTTT